This T cell receptor beta chain appears in the sequencing data of a study of CD8 T cells in ankylosing spondylitis. General study points: It was reported that disease-linked clones were significantly enriched in matched ankylosing spondylitis synovial fluid.

With molecular barcodes, quantitative 5'-RACE was used to make the TCR beta libraries. Each CDR3 protein is one row after TCRdb ran MiXCR on the 5' RACE reads. The sample consists of about 240,000 distinct CDR3 sequences, roughly a tenth of them appearing once. This CDR3 contains 13 residues. Germline V gives CDR1 SGHDN, CDR2 FVKESK. V lost 5 bases and J 5 bases, leaving 12 bases between the germline ends. This clonotype has more than one count but fewer than ten. Its antigen remains unknown. The V call is TRBV14, the J call TRBJ1-1, with D perhaps matching TRBD1 (5 bases). Sequencing was carried out using blood, either unsorted or a sorted T cell fraction (not recorded which). The receptor was isolated from a male donor with ankylosing spondylitis or in good health (not recorded which). CDR3 protein: CASSSRARTEAFF. The CDR3 region has the DNA TGTGCCAGCAGCTCCAGGGCGAGGACTGAAGCTTTCTTT.